One sample yielded the 30 T cell receptor beta chains listed below, sequenced in a study of tissue T cells after allogeneic stem cell transplantation. Data came from immunoSEQ multiplex PCR; TCRdb stores just in-frame clones and leaves some out. This sample has several thousand clones, with over 50% found just once. The time point is: mouse harvest day 7 after allogeneic transplant. Tail vein injection delivered 10^7 T-cell-depleted bone marrow cells and 10^6 splenic CD5+ T cells. Sequenced material: gut tissue. These receptors all stem from a female BALB/c mouse given C57BL/6 T cells with graft-versus-host disease after an allogeneic hematopoietic cell transplant.

A word on this clone: The gene symbols are mouse symbols. Read sequence stops 1 residue before the CDR3 end, and the germline J gene provides the missing end. The chain recombines TRBV23 with TRBJ1-4; TRBD1 is the table's D call and was not checked against the DNA. The CDR3 extends over 14 amino acids. Germline V gives CDR1 KGHTA, CDR2 FQNQQP. The CDR3 here is CSSARDRANERLFF. Partial CDR3 DNA: TGCTCCAGCGCCCGGGACAGGGCCAACGAAAGATTATTT.

Relative to its sample, this clone is medium-sized. The listed genes are named as in mouse. The CDR3 is cut off 1 residue early in the read; its end comes from the germline J gene. The V gene is TRBV26, the J gene TRBJ2-7; TRBD2 matches 11 bases. CDR3 length: 14 residues. Germline assignment: CDR1 KGHPV and CDR2 FQNQEV (reference sequence). Unmatched junction bases numbered 3, after V lost 2 bases and J lost 6 bases. The sequenced part of the CDR3 DNA is TGTGCCAGCAGTCTGCACTGGGGGGGCGCTGAACAGTAC. Translating it yields CASSLHWGGAEQY. The entire CDR3 sequence reads CASSLHWGGAEQYF.

Details on this clone: Gene names are mouse gene names. The read gets to within 1 residue of the CDR3 end, and the germline J gene fills in the rest. The rearrangement uses TRBV3 and TRBJ2-1; 8 nucleotides align to TRBD1. CDR1 is SNHLY and CDR2 is FYNGKV in the germline V gene (reference sequence). The J segment lost 5 bases and the V segment lost 4 bases, leaving 1 base of the junction unmatched. The CDR3 loop spans 13 amino acids. The covered CDR3 bases are TGTGCCAGCAGCTCGACAGGGGATGCTGAGCAGTTC. Translated: CASSSTGDAEQF. The entire CDR3 is CASSSTGDAEQFF.

This clone was observed a few times. The genes and germline here are from mouse. The CDR3 reads CASSLSTGASDYTF. The DNA read from the CDR3 is TGTGCCAGCAGTCTGTCGACAGGGGCCTCCGACTACACC. The chain is built from TRBV26 and TRBJ1-2; the match to TRBD1 covers 8 bases. The DNA ends 1 residue before the CDR3 does, and the rest of the CDR3 is filled in from the germline J gene. Germline V lookup: CDR1 KGHPV, CDR2 FQNQEV (reference sequence). The V and J ends lost 0 bases and 4 bases, in that order; junction bases with no gene match: 1. The CDR3 contains 14 residues.

Of note for this clone: Each gene name is a mouse one. The sequenced fragment ends 1 residue before the CDR3 boundary, so the rest is inferred from the germline J gene. The chain combines TRBV31 with TRBJ2-7; TRBD2 matches 8 bases. Germline loops: CDR1 GKSSPN, CDR2 SITVG. The CDR3 loop spans 12 amino acids. With V trimmed by 1 base and J by 7 bases, 3 bases remained unmatched. The sequenced CDR3 bases are TGTGCCTGGAGTCGGGGGGGGCGAGAACAGTAC. It specifies CAWSRGGREQY. The entire CDR3 protein is CAWSRGGREQYF.

This clone has a handful of counts. Mouse gene names and germline throughout. The read is 1 residue too short to cover the CDR3 end, so that end is filled in from the germline J gene. The chain recombines TRBV29 with TRBJ1-3; 8 bases agree with TRBD1. J lost 0 bases, V lost 5 bases, and 3 bases had no gene match. CDR3 length: 15 amino acids. Germline V gene sequence: CDR1 MSHET, CDR2 SYDVDS. The part of the CDR3 DNA that was read is TGTGCTAGCAGTAGACAGGGGTCTTCTGGAAATACGCTCTAT. This sequence encodes CASSRQGSSGNTLY. The full CDR3 sequence reads CASSRQGSSGNTLYF.

On this clone: Gene names denote mouse genes. The read ends 1 residue before the CDR3 terminus; that terminus is restored from the germline J gene. The chain uses TRBV3 and TRBJ2-2, with D possibly being TRBD1 (6 bases). V lost 6 bases, J lost 0 bases, and 11 bases lay in between. Germline V gene sequence: CDR1 SNHLY, CDR2 FYNGKV (reference sequence). The CDR3 totals 15 residues. The CDR3 protein is CASSRDTANTGQLYF. The CDR3 bases that were read are TGTGCCAGCAGTCGGGACACTGCAAACACCGGGCAGCTCTAC.

Turning to this clone: Each gene name is a mouse one. The read finishes 1 residue shy of the CDR3 end, and the germline J gene is used to complete it. This sequence joins TRBV26 and TRBJ2-2; perhaps TRBD2 as D (6 bases). The CDR3 runs to 15 residues. Between the trimmed V and J ends, which lost 3 bases and 5 bases, there was a span of 13 bases. Germline V gene data show CDR1 as KGHPV and CDR2 as FQNQEV (reference sequence). The part of the CDR3 DNA that was read is TGTGCCAGCAGTCTATTGGCTGGGGCTACCGGGCAGCTCTAC. It encodes CASSLLAGATGQLY. The CDR3 in its entirety is CASSLLAGATGQLYF. The whole variable domain, filled in from reference TRBV26 and TRBJ2-2, reads NSKVIQTPRYLVKGQGQKAKMRCIPEKGHPVVFWYQQNKNNEFKFLINFQNQEVLQQIDMTEKRFSAECPSNSPCSLEIQSSEAGDSALYLCASSLLAGATGQLYFGEGSKLTVL.

In the case of this clone: The listed genes are named as in mouse. Read coverage stops 1 residue before the CDR3 terminus; the germline J gene supplies the remainder. The genes are TRBV23 and TRBJ1-6; the table calls TRBD1, which could not be checked here. TRBJ1-6 is placed among ORFs of uncertain function. The CDR3 totals 16 residues. The germline V gene encodes CDR1 KGHTA and CDR2 FQNQQP. The CDR3 reads CSSSQGRQNYNSPLYF. CDR3 DNA, as far as it was read: TGCTCCAGCAGTCAAGGTCGACAGAACTATAATTCGCCCCTCTAC.

With respect to this clone: Genes and germline come from the mouse. The sequence runs out 1 residue before the end of the CDR3; the remainder is reconstructed from the germline J gene. V gene TRBV19 combines with J gene TRBJ2-7, with TRBD1 matching 9 bases. CDR3 size: 13 residues. V was pared by 7 bases and J by 7 bases, with 9 bases of the junction left unmatched. CDR1 FNHDT and CDR2 SITEND come from the germline V gene (reference sequence). The CDR3 spells CASSRDREREQYF. Incomplete CDR3 DNA: TGTGCCAGCTCCCGGGACAGGGAGAGGGAACAGTAC.

With regard to this clone: All gene names here are mouse names. The read falls 1 residue short of the CDR3 end, and the missing part is taken from the germline J gene. This rearrangement joins TRBV12-2 to TRBJ2-7; no definite D call. V gave up 0 bases and J gave up 3 bases, with 5 bases separating them. The V gene's germline CDR1 is SGHLS and CDR2 HYDKME. The CDR3 is 12 residues long. The CDR3 here is CASSLPLYEQYF. The part of the CDR3 DNA that was read is TGTGCCAGCTCTCTCCCACTCTATGAACAGTAC.

This clone ranks as large. Gene names are the mouse ones. The read falls 1 residue short of the CDR3 end, and the missing part is taken from the germline J gene. This sequence joins TRBV17 and TRBJ2-7; TRBD1 agrees at 9 bases. Germline trimming cut 0 bases from V and 2 bases from J; bases unmatched to any gene: 2. This CDR3 is 15 amino acids long. Germline V gives CDR1 MNHDT, CDR2 YYDKIL. This chain's CDR3 is CASSRDRQGAYEQYF. The part of the CDR3 DNA that was read is TGTGCTAGCAGTAGAGATCGACAGGGGGCCTATGAACAGTAC.

This clone has just one count. The listed genes are named as in mouse. CDR3: CASGEPGQGYAEQFF. The CDR3 bases that were read are TGTGCCAGCGGTGAGCCGGGACAGGGCTATGCTGAGCAGTTC. The V gene is TRBV13-2, the J gene TRBJ2-1; TRBD1 aligns across 9 bases. The CDR3 end is not reached by the read, which stops 1 residue before it; the germline J gene fills it in. This CDR3 comprises 15 residues. CDR1 and CDR2 (germline): NNHNN, SYGAGS (reference sequence). With 2 bases clipped from V and 3 bases from J, the junction kept 3 bases outside the gene matches.

This clone is large within its sample. Genes here carry mouse names. The read comes to an end 1 residue before the CDR3 does, leaving the germline J gene to fill in the end. V is TRBV19 and J is TRBJ2-2, with 14 bases aligning to TRBD2. This CDR3 has 16 amino acids. V gave up 6 bases and J gave up 4 bases; unmatched junction bases: 5. Per the germline V gene, CDR1 is FNHDT and CDR2 is SITEND (reference sequence). Incomplete CDR3 DNA: TGTGCCAGCATCATGGGGACTGGGGGGGCCACCGGGCAGCTCTAC. Residues: CASIMGTGGATGQLY. From start to end, the CDR3 is CASIMGTGGATGQLYF.

A word on this clone: The germline and genes are mouse ones. The CDR3 goes on 1 residue after the read ends, and that part is filled in from the germline J gene. The chain is built from TRBV2 and TRBJ2-7; D unclear. The germline V and J ends were trimmed by 2 bases and 3 bases, with 5 bases remaining between them. CDR3 size: 12 residues. Germline loops: CDR1 LGHNA, CDR2 YSYQKL. Here the CDR3 reads CASSQPSYEQYF. The DNA read from the CDR3 is TGTGCCAGCAGCCAACCCAGCTATGAACAGTAC.

About this clone: The gene names here belong to mouse. CDR3 loop: CASSLEGVGTEVFF. Incomplete CDR3 DNA: TGTGCAAGCAGCTTAGAAGGGGTAGGCACAGAAGTCTTC. The J gene is TRBJ1-1, the V gene TRBV16; D may be TRBD1 (5 bases). The CDR3 goes on 1 residue after the read ends, and that part is filled in from the germline J gene. The germline V gene encodes CDR1 SGHSA and CDR2 FRNQAP. The CDR3 totals 14 residues. Between the trimmed V and J ends, which lost 0 bases and 4 bases, there was a span of 9 bases.

This clone was observed a few times. The gene names given are mouse names. Read data end 1 residue before the CDR3 end; the end is taken from the germline J gene. The chain uses TRBV31 and TRBJ2-2; D remains ambiguous. Germline values: CDR1 GKSSPN, CDR2 SITVG. CDR3 length equals 13 residues. V was clipped by 2 bases and J by 1 base, with 5 bases between them. This CDR3 is CAWSTINTGQLYF. The covered CDR3 bases are TGTGCCTGGAGTACAATAAACACCGGGCAGCTCTAC.

A note on this clone: Gene labels here are mouse ones. The sequence runs out 1 residue before the end of the CDR3; the remainder is reconstructed from the germline J gene. The chain employs TRBV12-2 and TRBJ2-2, with 7 positions matching TRBD2. There are 16 residues in the CDR3. V was pared by 0 bases and J by 0 bases, with 3 bases of the junction left unmatched. Germline lookup yields CDR1 SGHLS and CDR2 HYDKME. The sequenced part of the CDR3 DNA is TGTGCCAGCTCTCTCGATCTGGGGGCAAACACCGGGCAGCTCTAC. It specifies CASSLDLGANTGQLY. The entire CDR3 is CASSLDLGANTGQLYF.

About this clone itself: Gene names refer to mouse genes. The sequenced fragment ends 1 residue before the CDR3 boundary, so the rest is inferred from the germline J gene. The chain is built from TRBV26 and TRBJ2-5; TRBD2 might be the D (5 bases). V lost 0 bases and J lost 0, with 7 bases in between. Germline CDR1 is KGHPV and CDR2 is FQNQEV (reference sequence). The CDR3 length is 15 residues. CDR3 protein: CASSLSWGNQDTQYF. CDR3 bases read: TGTGCCAGCAGTCTGTCTTGGGGAAACCAAGACACCCAGTAC.

Turning to this clone: Germline and genes here are mouse. The CDR3 extends 1 residue past the end of the read, so its final part is completed from the germline J gene. V usage is TRBV26 and J usage is TRBJ1-3; possibly TRBD1 for D (6 bases). The V end lost 6 bases, the J end lost 0 bases, and 12 bases lay between the germline ends. CDR1 KGHPV and CDR2 FQNQEV come from the germline V gene (reference sequence). The CDR3 totals 15 residues. CDR3 protein: CASSPGHNSGNTLYF. The CDR3 DNA, read in part, is TGTGCCAGCAGCCCGGGACATAATTCTGGAAATACGCTCTAT.

Comment on this clone: The listed genes are named as in mouse. The read ends 1 residue shy of where the CDR3 ends; the end is completed using the germline J gene. The gene calls are TRBV15 and TRBJ2-7; 10 bases agree with TRBD2. The CDR3 totals 14 residues. The V gene end was trimmed by 2 bases and the J gene end by 6 bases; junction bases not matched to a gene: 4. Germline V gene sequence: CDR1 SGHND, CDR2 FRSKSL. The CDR3 sequence: CASSLSGGALEQYF. CDR3 bases read: TGTGCCAGCAGTTTATCTGGGGGGGCGCTTGAACAGTAC.

Concerning this clone: Germline and genes: mouse. This CDR3 is CASSDGDWGSAETLYF. The sequenced part of the CDR3 DNA is TGTGCCAGCAGTGATGGGGACTGGGGGAGTGCAGAAACGCTGTAT. V usage is TRBV13-1 and J usage is TRBJ2-3; 11 nucleotides align to TRBD2. The read is 1 residue too short to cover the CDR3 end, so that end is filled in from the germline J gene. The CDR3 has 16 amino acids. V was pared by 0 bases and J by 0 bases, with 0 bases of the junction left unmatched. In germline, CDR1 is NSHNY, CDR2 SYGAGN.

Comment on this clone: Mouse germline and gene names are used. Coverage ceases 1 residue before the CDR3 finishes, and the germline J gene fills in the end. The genes are TRBV3 and TRBJ1-3; D gene ambiguous. From germline, CDR1 is SNHLY and CDR2 FYNGKV (reference sequence). Trimming took 2 bases from V and 3 from J, leaving 8 bases between them. The CDR3 has 14 residues. The CDR3 is CASSLWGGGNTLYF. The sequenced part of the CDR3 DNA is TGTGCCAGCAGCTTATGGGGAGGTGGAAATACGCTCTAT.

A remark on this clone: Genes and germline are mouse. The observed sequence ends 1 residue before the CDR3 terminus, with the missing tail filled in from the germline J gene. The chain couples TRBV20 to TRBJ2-5, with a tentative D call TRBD1 (6 bases). Trimming took 0 bases from V and 6 from J, leaving 10 bases between them. This CDR3 spans 13 amino acids. Per germline, CDR1 GFQATS and CDR2 STVNSAI. Incomplete CDR3 DNA: TGTGGTGCTAGGGACAGGGGAGGGGACACCCAGTAC. Translated, it gives CGARDRGGDTQY. The whole CDR3 protein reads CGARDRGGDTQYF. Full variable domain (rest looked up from reference TRBV20 and TRBJ2-5): GALVYQYPRRTICKSGTSMRMECQAVGFQATSVAWYRQSPQKTFELIALSTVNSAIKYEQNFTQEKFPISHPNLSFSSMTVLNAYLEDRGLYLCGARDRGGDTQYFGPGTRLLVL.

Of note for this clone: Gene names are the mouse ones. Read data end 1 residue before the CDR3 end; the end is taken from the germline J gene. This chain joins TRBV16 and TRBJ2-4; 8 bases map to TRBD2. The CDR3 is 14 residues long. V lost 1 base and J lost 8; bases outside the gene matches: 5. From germline, CDR1 is SGHSA and CDR2 FRNQAP. CDR3 bases read: TGTGCAAGCAGCTTAGCTGGGGGGATAACCACCTTGTAC. It is translated as CASSLAGGITTLY. The full-length CDR3 reads as CASSLAGGITTLYF. Drawing the rest from reference TRBV16 and TRBJ2-4, the complete variable domain is NAGVIQTPRHKVTGKGQEATLWCEPISGHSAVFWYRQTIVQGLEFLTYFRNQAPIDDSGMPKERFSAQMPNQSHSTLKIQSTQPQDSAVYLCASSLAGGITTLYFGAGTRLSVL.

To note about this clone: Gene names are mouse gene names. The observed sequence ends 1 residue before the CDR3 terminus, with the missing tail filled in from the germline J gene. This chain links TRBV3 with TRBJ2-7; TRBD1 matches at 8 bases. This CDR3 region has 12 residues. CDR1 and CDR2 (germline): SNHLY, FYNGKV (reference sequence). V lost 5 bases to trimming and J lost 3 bases; unmatched junction nucleotides: 0. The CDR3 bases that were read are TGTGCCAGCAGCGGACAGGGCTATGAACAGTAC. Protein: CASSGQGYEQY. The entire CDR3 is CASSGQGYEQYF.

As for this clone: Mouse gene names apply. Read sequence stops 1 residue before the CDR3 end, and the germline J gene provides the missing end. The genes are TRBV12-2 and TRBJ1-4, with TRBD1 matching over 10 bases. Trimming cost V 2 bases and J 4 bases; bases outside gene matches: 0. CDR1 is SGHLS and CDR2 is HYDKME in the germline V gene. The CDR3 has 14 amino acids. The sequenced part of the CDR3 DNA is TGTGCCAGCTCTCGGGACAGGGGCAACGAAAGATTATTT. It specifies CASSRDRGNERLF. The CDR3 reads in full as CASSRDRGNERLFF.

Worth noting for this clone: Any gene name here is a mouse gene name. CDR3 DNA (partial): TGTGCCAGCAGTCGGGACAGCTATAATTCGCCCCTCTAC. It is translated as CASSRDSYNSPLY. The entire CDR3 protein reads CASSRDSYNSPLYF. The chain couples TRBV26 to TRBJ1-6; 7 bases fit TRBD1. Coverage ceases 1 residue before the CDR3 finishes, and the germline J gene fills in the end. TRBJ1-6 is noted as an ORF with a role that remains uncertain. Germline V gives CDR1 KGHPV, CDR2 FQNQEV (reference sequence). With V trimmed by 4 bases and J by 3 bases, 0 bases remained unmatched. CDR3 length: 14 amino acids.

As regards this clone: Germline and genes here are mouse. The sequenced CDR3 bases are TGTGCCAGCAAGGACTGGGGGTATGAACAGTAC. This gives the protein CASKDWGYEQY. The whole CDR3 protein is CASKDWGYEQYF. The chain carries TRBV19 and TRBJ2-7, with 10 bases identical to TRBD2. The sequenced fragment ends 1 residue before the CDR3 boundary, so the rest is inferred from the germline J gene. The CDR3 runs 12 residues. The J segment lost 4 bases and the V segment lost 6 bases, leaving 1 base of the junction unmatched. CDR1 FNHDT and CDR2 SITEND come from the germline V gene (reference sequence).

Comment on this clone: Genes here carry mouse names. The sequence runs out 1 residue before the end of the CDR3; the remainder is reconstructed from the germline J gene. The chain is built from TRBV3 and TRBJ1-1; the D is unclear. Germline CDR1 SNHLY, CDR2 FYNGKV (reference sequence). The CDR3 is 13 residues long. The V and J ends lost 1 base and 1 base respectively, with 4 bases between them. CDR3 bases read: TGTGCCAGCAGCTTAGGCTTAAACACAGAAGTCTTC. Amino acid sequence: CASSLGLNTEVF. The complete CDR3 reads CASSLGLNTEVFF.